This passage covers 8 T cell receptor beta chains from one sample sequenced in a study of T-cell reconstitution after alpha-beta-depleted transplantation in children. The TCRbeta library incorporated unique molecular identifiers. TCRdb recomputed calls from the PCR reads with MiXCR, one row per CDR3 protein. The sample includes around 440,000 distinct CDR3 sequences, over 9.5% of them seen just once. Source: PBMCs, taken before TCRalphabeta/CD19-depleted stem cell transplant. Every receptor here comes from a child aged 2 to 9 with inherited bone marrow failure, due to receive a stem cell transplant.

This clonotype has at least ten counts. This chain uses TRBV5-1 with TRBJ1-5, with 7 bases matching TRBD1. Germline V gives CDR1 SGHRS, CDR2 YFSETQ. The ends lost 4 bases at V and 9 bases at J; junction bases unmatched: 13. The CDR3 runs to 15 residues. Written as DNA, the CDR3 is TGCGCCAGCAGCCCCGGGACAGCCGACGGTGGGCCCCAGCATTTT. The encoded protein is CASSPGTADGGPQHF.

A note on this clonotype: Sequence at one end of the junction differs from germline and may be a read error. The gene calls are TRBV12-3 or TRBV12-4 and TRBJ2-1; the D call may be TRBD1 or TRBD2 (5 bases each). This CDR3 has 18 residues. CDR3 DNA: TGTGCCAGCTGTTTAGGGTGGGGCGGGTCGAGCTCCTACAATGAGCAGTTCTTC. This translates into CASCLGWGGSSSYNEQFF.

This clonotype has ten or more counts. The CDR3, as DNA: TGTGCCCACAGGAGGGGGAGGAACAATGAGCAGTTCTTC. Protein: CAHRRGRNNEQFF. The rearrangement links TRBV28 to TRBJ2-1; the D gene could be TRBD1 or TRBD2 (6 bases each). Trimming took 11 bases from V and 5 from J, leaving 16 bases between them. CDR1 is MDHEN and CDR2 is SYDVKM in the germline V gene. The CDR3 consists of 13 residues.

This clonotype appeared many times. The rearrangement uses TRBV7-9 and TRBJ2-3, with D hard to call. Per the germline V gene, CDR1 is SEHNR and CDR2 is FQNEAQ (reference sequence). V lost 2 bases to trimming and J lost 2 bases, with 8 bases between them. This CDR3 is 14 amino acids long. The CDR3: CASSLILDTDTQYF. The CDR3 coding sequence is TGTGCCAGCAGCTTAATCCTAGACACAGATACGCAGTATTTT.

This clonotype was recorded at least ten times. The genes are TRBV4-3 and TRBJ2-2; tentatively, D is TRBD1 (5 bases). The CDR3 sequence is 16 residues long. V was clipped by 4 bases and J by 3 bases, with 15 bases between them. The germline V gene encodes CDR1 LGHNA and CDR2 YSLEER. The DNA for the CDR3 is TGCGCCAGCAGCCCAATCGACAGTCCTTACACCGGGGAGCTGTTTTTT. Translated: CASSPIDSPYTGELFF.

This clonotype was recorded at least ten times. The V gene is TRBV7-9, the J gene TRBJ2-1, with 11 bases matching TRBD2. Germline lookup yields CDR1 SEHNR and CDR2 FQNEAQ (reference sequence). J lost 2 bases, V lost 6 bases, and 9 bases had no gene match. The CDR3 totals 17 residues. The CDR3 nucleotides are TGTGCCAGCAGTGGAACTAGCGGGAGAGGGACCTACAATGAGCAGTTCTTC. This codes for CASSGTSGRGTYNEQFF. Looking up the rest from reference TRBV7-9 and TRBJ2-1 gives the full variable domain: DTGVSQNPRHKITKRGQNVTFRCDPISEHNRLYWYRQTLGQGPEFLTYFQNEAQLEKSRLLSDRFSAERPKGSFSTLEIQRTEQGDSAMYLCASSGTSGRGTYNEQFFGPGTRLTVL.

CDR3 bases: TGTGCCAGCAGCTTGGGTCCTTTCCAAGAGACCCAGTACTTC. It is translated as CASSLGPFQETQYF. The genes are TRBV5-6 and TRBJ2-5; D gene unclear. Germline loops: CDR1 SGHDT, CDR2 YYEEEE. Deletions cut 0 bases from V and 1 base from J, with 7 bases between. The CDR3 length is 14 residues.

This chain uses TRBV11-2 with TRBJ1-1, with D perhaps TRBD1 (5 bases). Trimming took 6 bases from V and 10 from J, leaving 18 bases between them. Germline loops: CDR1 SGHAT, CDR2 FQNNGV. The CDR3 loop spans 13 amino acids. CDR3 protein: CASSYDTRGIAFF. The CDR3 nucleotides read TGTGCCAGCAGTTATGACACCCGGGGGATAGCTTTCTTT.